This is a list of T cell receptor beta chains from one sample in a study of blood T cell repertoires in COVID-19. Clones were read by immunoSEQ multiplex PCR, and TCRdb kept only the in-frame ones, dropping some. The sample has roughly 230,000 clones; 82% are singletons. Sequencing was performed on PBMCs or T cells enriched from blood (not recorded which). These receptors came from a woman aged 55-70 years who had recovered from COVID-19. CDR3s include the opening cysteine and the closing phenylalanine or tryptophan. The D gene is left open where the match is weak. The size field is filled for only some rows; it gives once, few, many or a size class.

CDR3 DNA | CDR3 protein | J gene | V gene | clone size | D gene
TGTGCGACAGGGGGCAGCTATGGCTACACCTTC | CATGGSYGYTF | TRBJ1-2 | TRBV30 | NA | TRBD1
TGCGCCAGCAGCCAAGTTACTAGCGTCCAAGAGACCCAGTACTTC | CASSQVTSVQETQYF | TRBJ2-5 | TRBV4-1 | NA | TRBD2
TGTGCCAGCAGCTTATATCAAGGGGTCAGCGAAGCTTTCTTT | CASSLYQGVSEAFF | TRBJ1-1 | TRBV11-2 | NA | NA
TGTGCCAGCAGCCAAGCTTCGGACATCCGAAAACTGTTTTTT | CASSQASDIRKLFF | TRBJ1-4 | TRBV4-2 | NA | NA
TGTGCCAGCAGCTTTGGTACCGGGGTAGGGTCTTTGAACACTGAAGCTTTCTTT | CASSFGTGVGSLNTEAFF | TRBJ1-1 | TRBV7-8 | NA | NA
TGTGCCAGCAGCTTCGGGACAGCGAACTATGGCTACACCTTC | CASSFGTANYGYTF | TRBJ1-2 | TRBV11-1 | NA | TRBD1
TGCGCCAGCAGTCAAGCCCGGACTAGCGGGGGGACGGGGTCACCAGCGTATAGCACAGATACGCAGTATTTT | CASSQARTSGGTGSPAYSTDTQYF | TRBJ2-3 | TRBV23-1 | once | TRBD2
TGTGCCAGCAGGGGGTCGGGGGATGGCTACACCTTC | CASRGSGDGYTF | TRBJ1-2 | TRBV6-5 | NA | NA
TGTGCCAGCAGCGTAATGGGACAATCCTCACCCCTCCACTTT | CASSVMGQSSPLHF | TRBJ1-6 | TRBV9 | NA | NA
TGTGCCAGCAGCTTAGGTATAGCGGGGGGCGGCGATGAGCAGTTCTTC | CASSLGIAGGGDEQFF | TRBJ2-1 | TRBV7-2 | NA | TRBD2
TGTGCCAGCAGTGAGTTATGGAGCTCCTACGAGCAGTACTTC | CASSELWSSYEQYF | TRBJ2-7 | TRBV6-1 | NA | NA
TGCAGTGCTAGTCGTGCGATGGGGCCAGATACGCAGTATTTT | CSASRAMGPDTQYF | TRBJ2-3 | TRBV20-1 | NA | NA
TGTGCCAGCAGCTTCACAGGGGGCGGAAGGACTGAAGCTTTCTTT | CASSFTGGGRTEAFF | TRBJ1-1 | TRBV7-3 | few | TRBD1
TGCGCCAGCAGCCCCAGACAGGGAGCTGGAAACACCATATATTTT | CASSPRQGAGNTIYF | TRBJ1-3 | TRBV4-1 | NA | TRBD1
TGTGCCACCGGGGAGGCCCTGGCCGTCCTGACTTTC | CATGEALAVLTF | TRBJ2-6 | TRBV12-3/TRBV12-4 | NA | NA
TGTGCCAGCAGTGACCCGACACTCAACTCTGGAAACACCATATATTTT | CASSDPTLNSGNTIYF | TRBJ1-3 | TRBV25-1 | NA | NA
TGTGCCATCAGTGAGCCTACAGGGGCGGGCACCGGGGAGCTGTTTTTT | CAISEPTGAGTGELFF | TRBJ2-2 | TRBV10-3 | few | TRBD1
TGTGCCAGCAGCTTGGCTAGCGGGGGGGCCTACAATGAGCAGTTCTTC | CASSLASGGAYNEQFF | TRBJ2-1 | TRBV5-6 | NA | TRBD2
TGTGCCAGCAGTAGGGGACTAGCGGGGGTTAAGGAGACCCAGTACTTC | CASSRGLAGVKETQYF | TRBJ2-5 | TRBV2 | NA | TRBD2
TGTGCCAGCTCATCAAACGGGGTTCTTACTAATTCACCCCTCCACTTT | CASSSNGVLTNSPLHF | TRBJ1-6 | TRBV18 | NA | NA
TGTGCCAGCACCCGAGGTGAGGAGACCCAGTACTTC | CASTRGEETQYF | TRBJ2-5 | TRBV7-8 | NA | NA
TGTGCCAGCAGCCCGGACAGGGGGATCACTGAAGCTTTCTTT | CASSPDRGITEAFF | TRBJ1-1 | TRBV13 | once | TRBD1
TGTGCCAGCAGCCTGTCTGGCGGGGGGACTCCAGGAGAGACCCAGTACTTC | CASSLSGGGTPGETQYF | TRBJ2-5 | TRBV7-3 | NA | TRBD2
TGTGCCAGCAGCGGGGGCCACGAGCAGTACTTC | CASSGGHEQYF | TRBJ2-7 | TRBV11-2 | NA | NA
TGTGCCAGCAGTGAATATGCGGAGAACACTGAAGCTTTCTTT | CASSEYAENTEAFF | TRBJ1-1 | TRBV25-1 | NA | NA
TGTGCCAGCAGTACCCGGCGGACAGGGCACGACCCAAATGGCTACACCTTC | CASSTRRTGHDPNGYTF | TRBJ1-2 | TRBV27 | NA | TRBD1
TGTGCCAGCAGCAGACTAGCGGGAGTAAGTAGCACAGATACGCAGTATTTT | CASSRLAGVSSTDTQYF | TRBJ2-3 | TRBV9 | NA | TRBD2
TGTGCCAGCAGCCAAGATTACAGGACAGGAAAAGTCAATGAGCAGTTCTTC | CASSQDYRTGKVNEQFF | TRBJ2-1 | TRBV4-2 | NA | TRBD1
TGCAGCGTTGAGGACATCATGGACACTGAAGCTTTCTTT | CSVEDIMDTEAFF | TRBJ1-1 | TRBV29-1 | medium-sized | NA
TGTGCCAGCAGCCAAGATACAGGGGGCCACGAGCAGTACTTC | CASSQDTGGHEQYF | TRBJ2-7 | TRBV3-1/TRBV3-2 | once | TRBD1
TGTGCCAGCAGCTTAGTAGTTAGCGGGAGGATCACCTACAATGAGCAGTTCTTC | CASSLVVSGRITYNEQFF | TRBJ2-1 | TRBV7-6 | NA | TRBD2
TGTGCCAGCAGCTTAGTAGGGACTAGCACAGATACGCAGTATTTT | CASSLVGTSTDTQYF | TRBJ2-3 | TRBV11-2 | NA | NA
TGTGCCAGTAACTTCAGGGCGGGGGGCAATCAGCCCCAGCATTTT | CASNFRAGGNQPQHF | TRBJ1-5 | TRBV19 | NA | NA
TGTGCCAGCAGACTTACGACAGGGGGAGATCAGCCCCAGCATTTT | CASRLTTGGDQPQHF | TRBJ1-5 | TRBV6-5 | NA | TRBD1
TGTGCCAGCAGTGGGGCTAGCGGCCAGGGGACAGATACGCAGTATTTT | CASSGASGQGTDTQYF | TRBJ2-3 | TRBV25-1 | NA | NA
TGCGCCAGCAGCTATGGACTCACTGGAAACACCATATATTTT | CASSYGLTGNTIYF | TRBJ1-3 | TRBV5-1 | NA | NA
TGCAGTGCTAGTCCTCGGCCTAGCGGGATCAATGAGCAGTTCTTC | CSASPRPSGINEQFF | TRBJ2-1 | TRBV20-1 | once | TRBD2
TGTGCCAGTAGGGACAGGGGACCGGCCTCAGAGGCTTTCTTT | CASRDRGPASEAFF | TRBJ1-1 | TRBV19 | NA | TRBD1
TGTGCCAGCAGCTTAGGGGACAGATCCTACGAGCAGTACTTC | CASSLGDRSYEQYF | TRBJ2-7 | TRBV7-6 | NA | TRBD1
TGTGCCAGCAGAAATAGTACAGGTGGGAATCAGCCCCAGCATTTT | CASRNSTGGNQPQHF | TRBJ1-5 | TRBV27 | once | NA